Presented here are 23 T cell receptor beta chains from one specimen sequenced in a study of T cell repertoires in cytomegalovirus infection. These receptors are not linked to any known antigen. TCRdb used MiXCR to reprocess the reads, holding one entry per CDR3 protein. Of hundreds of thousands of distinct CDR3 sequences listed, around 31% are singletons. The specimen was cultured CD8+ T cells from PBMCs, collected from culture after CMV antigen stimulation. These receptor sequences come from a human donor in good health (CMV status not recorded). Some clones in this sample may be carry-over from other donors' samples.

The CDR3 DNA follows: TGTGCCAGCAGCGACCGGGACAGGCCAGTCTACGAGCAGTACGTC. It translates to CASSDRDRPVYEQYV. V and J are TRBV11-1 and TRBJ2-7; 8 bases fit TRBD1. The CDR3 has 15 residues. Looked up from germline, CDR1 is SGHAT and CDR2 is FQDESV (reference sequence). J lost 3 bases, V lost 5 bases, and 9 bases had no gene match.

This clonotype has a handful of counts. This sequence joins TRBV27 and TRBJ2-1, with D perhaps assigned TRBD1 or TRBD2 (6 bases each). The germline V gene has CDR1 MNHEY and CDR2 SMNVEV (reference sequence). The V and J ends lost 4 bases and 8 bases respectively, with 12 bases between them. This CDR3 has 13 amino acids. The CDR3 region has the DNA TGTGCCAGCAGTTCAAGGGGGGAACATGAGCAGTTCTTC. Its translation: CASSSRGEHEQFF.

This clonotype was recorded many times. The chain is built from TRBV7-2 and TRBJ2-4; the D gene could be TRBD1 or TRBD2 (5 bases each). Germline values: CDR1 SGHTA, CDR2 FQGNSA. The CDR3 is 18 residues long. Trimming left V 3 bases short and J 0 bases short, with 18 bases between. The CDR3 DNA is TGTGCCAGCAGCTTCGGGGCCCCAAGTGAGGTAGCCAAAAACATTCAGTACTTC. Protein product: CASSFGAPSEVAKNIQYF.

This clonotype was seen only a few times. J is TRBJ2-3 and V is TRBV11-2; 11 bases agree with TRBD2. Trimming removed 2 bases from V and 2 bases from J; junction bases left unmatched: 12. CDR1 SGHAT and CDR2 FQNNGV come from the germline V gene. This CDR3 spans 19 amino acids. CDR3 DNA sequence: TGTGCCAGCAGCTTATCCATTCTCCAGACTAGCGGGGACACAGATACGCAGTATTTT. Translating gives CASSLSILQTSGDTDTQYF.

This clonotype appeared once. This chain joins TRBV27 and TRBJ1-6, with D perhaps matching TRBD1 (6 bases). The CDR3 spans 14 residues. CDR1 MNHEY and CDR2 SMNVEV come from the germline V gene (reference sequence). The V end was cut by 8 bases, the J end by 14 bases, with 22 bases between. This CDR3 reads CASGYGGLRGSLHF. The CDR3 DNA reads as TGTGCCAGCGGATATGGGGGGCTAAGAGGATCCCTCCACTTT.

This CDR3 is CASSHNREKLFF. DNA of the CDR3: TGTGCCAGCAGCCATAATCGGGAAAAACTGTTTTTT. The gene calls are TRBV7-9 and TRBJ1-4; D gene unclear. V gave up 5 bases and J gave up 8 bases, with 9 bases separating them. The CDR3 length is 12 residues. Germline lookup yields CDR1 SEHNR and CDR2 FQNEAQ (reference sequence).

The chain uses TRBV5-4 and TRBJ2-5; TRBD2 might be the D (6 bases). Trimming removed 5 bases from V and 1 base from J, with 12 bases in between. In germline, CDR1 is SGHNT, CDR2 YYREEE (reference sequence). The CDR3 totals 14 residues. CDR3 sequence (DNA): TGTGCCAGCAGAGAGGTGGAGGGCCAAGAGACCCAGTACTTC. Translation gives CASREVEGQETQYF.

This clonotype appeared many times. This rearrangement joins TRBV7-6 to TRBJ2-5; maybe TRBD2 (5 bases). The CDR3 has 16 residues. Germline-derived CDR1 and CDR2 are SGHVS and FNYEAQ. V was pared by 3 bases and J by 1 base, with 15 bases between. The DNA of the CDR3 is TGTGCCAGCAGCTTCGATTCTGTAGCGATCCAAGAGACCCAGTACTTC. Translated: CASSFDSVAIQETQYF.

V and J are TRBV9 and TRBJ1-2, with D perhaps TRBD1 (6 bases). Germline V gene sequence: CDR1 SGDLS, CDR2 YYNGEE. Trimming shortened V by 4 bases and J by 8 bases, and 12 bases separated the two germline ends. This CDR3 is 12 amino acids long. The CDR3 protein is CASSPSRGGYTF. The CDR3 nucleotides are TGTGCCAGCAGCCCTAGTAGGGGGGGCTACACCTTC.

Ten or more counts support this clonotype. The rearrangement links TRBV7-2 to TRBJ2-1; 8 bases match TRBD2. This CDR3 is built from 15 residues. Per the germline V gene, CDR1 is SGHTA and CDR2 is FQGNSA. The J segment lost 5 bases and the V segment lost 2 bases, leaving 5 bases of the junction unmatched. This chain's CDR3 is CASSLSGGLHNEQFF. The CDR3 DNA is TGTGCCAGCAGCTTATCGGGGGGGCTCCACAATGAGCAGTTCTTC.

This clonotype was picked up a small number of times. The chain links TRBV7-9 to TRBJ1-1, with unresolved D. The CDR3 length is 15 residues. V was shortened by 5 bases and J by 0 bases, with 13 bases between the two germline ends. Germline CDR1 is SEHNR and CDR2 is FQNEAQ (reference sequence). CDR3 region: CASSPTGLLNTEAFF. The DNA of the CDR3 is TGTGCCAGCAGCCCCACTGGACTTTTGAACACTGAAGCTTTCTTT.

This chain links TRBV5-1 with TRBJ2-5; D could derive from TRBD1 or TRBD2 (5 bases each). Trimming removed 0 bases from V and 3 bases from J, with 15 bases in between. The CDR3 sequence is 16 residues long. The V gene's germline CDR1 is SGHRS and CDR2 YFSETQ. This chain's CDR3 is CASSLGRGREEETQYF. Written as DNA, the CDR3 is TGCGCCAGCAGCTTGGGCCGGGGCAGGGAAGAAGAGACCCAGTACTTC.

The rearrangement uses TRBV2 and TRBJ1-2; 7 nucleotides match TRBD1. V lost 11 bases to trimming and J lost 2 bases; unmatched junction nucleotides: 8. This CDR3 comprises 13 residues. The germline V gene has CDR1 SNHLY and CDR2 FYNNEI. The CDR3 protein is CAPSEGANYGYTF. The CDR3 DNA sequence: TGTGCCCCCTCGGAGGGGGCAAACTATGGCTACACCTTC.

This chain joins TRBV14 and TRBJ2-2; TRBD2 agrees at 9 bases. V trimming: 4 bases; J trimming: 6 bases; junction bases outside the gene matches: 3. The CDR3 runs 14 residues. CDR1 is SGHDN, CDR2 FVKESK, per germline. The CDR3 loop reads CASSPGLASGELFF. The DNA of the CDR3 is TGTGCCAGCAGCCCGGGACTAGCTTCCGGGGAGCTGTTTTTT.

This CDR3 is CASSLIGPGGMGKETQYF. The DNA for the CDR3 is TGTGCCAGCAGTTTAATCGGGCCAGGGGGAATGGGGAAAGAGACCCAGTACTTC. The chain recombines TRBV28 with TRBJ2-5; 7 positions match TRBD1. Germline assignment: CDR1 MDHEN and CDR2 SYDVKM. The CDR3 contains 18 residues. The V segment lost 2 bases and the J segment 3 bases; nucleotides outside the gene matches: 15.

The rearrangement links TRBV19 to TRBJ1-1, with 9 positions matching TRBD1. Per germline, CDR1 LNHDA and CDR2 SQIVND (reference sequence). This CDR3 spans 15 amino acids. After removal of 3 bases from V and 3 bases from J, the junction contained 5 bases not matched to a gene. Here the CDR3 reads CASSMGQGSDTEAFF. In DNA, the CDR3 is TGTGCCAGTAGTATGGGACAGGGTTCGGACACTGAAGCTTTCTTT.

This rearrangement joins TRBV24-1 to TRBJ1-1; no definite D call. The CDR3 length is 13 residues. The V gene's germline CDR1 is KGHDR and CDR2 SFDVKD. V gave up 1 base and J gave up 5 bases, with 7 bases separating them. CDR3 in amino acids: CATSDFAGTEAFF. As DNA, the CDR3 is TGTGCCACCAGTGATTTTGCGGGTACTGAAGCTTTCTTT.

This clonotype was counted ten times or more. The chain is built from TRBV7-9 and TRBJ2-3; possible D gene TRBD2, 6 bases. In germline, CDR1 is SEHNR, CDR2 FQNEAQ (reference sequence). The V end lost 6 bases, the J end lost 2 bases, and 15 bases lay between the germline ends. The CDR3 spans 15 residues. CDR3 protein: CASSLRGSFTDTQYF. As DNA, the CDR3 is TGTGCCAGCAGTCTCCGGGGGTCCTTCACAGATACGCAGTATTTT. Complete variable domain (other parts from reference TRBV7-9 and TRBJ2-3): DTGVSQNPRHKITKRGQNVTFRCDPISEHNRLYWYRQTLGQGPEFLTYFQNEAQLEKSRLLSDRFSAERPKGSFSTLEIQRTEQGDSAMYLCASSLRGSFTDTQYFGPGTRLTVL.

This clonotype was observed a few times. The chain couples TRBV7-6 to TRBJ2-1; possibly TRBD1 or TRBD2 for D (7 bases each). Germline loops: CDR1 SGHVS, CDR2 FNYEAQ. The CDR3 is 16 amino acids. V was cut by 5 bases and J by 6 bases, with 20 bases left in between. The CDR3 DNA follows: TGTGCCAGCAGCCCTACGGCAGGGGAGGGGGCCAATGAGCAGTTCTTC. This codes for CASSPTAGEGANEQFF. The full variable domain, its missing parts supplied by reference TRBV7-6 and TRBJ2-1, is GAGVSQSPRYKVTKRGQDVALRCDPISGHVSLYWYRQALGQGPEFLTYFNYEAQQDKSGLPNDRFSAERPEGSISTLTIQRTEQRDSAMYRCASSPTAGEGANEQFFGPGTRLTVL.

The chain joins TRBV7-9 to TRBJ2-3; 14 nucleotides line up with TRBD2. Germline values: CDR1 SEHNR, CDR2 FQNEAQ (reference sequence). Trimming removed 5 bases from V and 5 bases from J; junction bases left unmatched: 9. CDR3 length: 17 residues. CDR3 loop: CASSPPGLAGGRDTQYF. CDR3 nucleotide sequence: TGTGCCAGCAGCCCCCCTGGACTAGCGGGGGGTAGAGATACGCAGTATTTT. The variable domain in full, with the rest retrieved from reference TRBV7-9 and TRBJ2-3, is DTGVSQNPRHKITKRGQNVTFRCDPISEHNRLYWYRQTLGQGPEFLTYFQNEAQLEKSRLLSDRFSAERPKGSFSTLEIQRTEQGDSAMYLCASSPPGLAGGRDTQYFGPGTRLTVL.

The chain joins TRBV11-3 to TRBJ2-5; 9 bases are a match to TRBD1. The germline gives CDR1 SGHNT, CDR2 YENEEA. The ends lost 2 bases at V and 4 bases at J; junction bases unmatched: 5. CDR3 length equals 15 residues. CDR3 in amino acids: CASSLSQGAGETQYF. The CDR3 nucleotides read TGTGCCAGCAGCTTATCACAGGGGGCCGGAGAGACCCAGTACTTC.

As for this clonotype: This may be a read error, as it is one base from a much larger clone. V and J are TRBV7-9 and TRBJ2-1, with no clear D. The germline V gene encodes CDR1 SEHNR and CDR2 FQNEAQ (reference sequence). V shed 4 bases and J shed 10 bases, with 20 bases lying between them. There are 15 residues in the CDR3. The CDR3 DNA reads TGTGCCAGCAGCTCGATAAGTCATTGGGTGGCGGAGCAGTTCTTC. Amino acid sequence: CASSSISHWVAEQFF.

The CDR3 protein is CASSTGTGGDAFF. The CDR3 DNA reads TGTGCCAGCAGTACCGGGACAGGGGGTGACGCTTTCTTT. The chain links TRBV12-3 or TRBV12-4 to TRBJ1-1, with 11 bases that match TRBD1. The CDR3 length is 13 residues. The trim removed 5 bases at V and 11 bases at J, leaving 7 bases unmatched.